The rows below give T cell receptor beta chains drawn from one sample of a study of blood T cell repertoires in COVID-19. The method was immunoSEQ multiplex PCR; TCRdb's version includes in-frame clones alone and lacks a portion of them. This table has 120,000 to 150,000 clones, 80% to 90% appearing once. Source material: peripheral blood. These receptors were taken from a human donor in a cohort sampled during active COVID-19. Each CDR3 is given with its conserved first and last residue. D genes are given only for firm matches. Clone size is not always given. Where it is, it says once, few, many or a class for expanded clones.

TRBV13,NA,TRBJ2-4,TRBD1,TGTGCCAGCAGTACTCGACAGGGCAAAAACATTCAGTACTTC,CASSTRQGKNIQYF
TRBV27,few,TRBJ1-2,TRBD1,TGTGCCAGCAGTTGGGCAGGGGGCTATGGCTACACCTTC,CASSWAGGYGYTF
TRBV5-4,NA,TRBJ2-1,NA,TGTGCCAGCAGCTTAGGGGGGGCAGACAATGAGCAGTTCTTC,CASSLGGADNEQFF
TRBV7-2,NA,TRBJ2-3,TRBD2,TGTGCCAGCAGCCCATTCAGACTAGCGGGGGGGGATACGCAGTATTTT,CASSPFRLAGGDTQYF
TRBV4-3,NA,TRBJ1-2,TRBD1,TGCGCCAGCAGCCAAGCTCTAAGAGCACAGGGGGTTAGCTATGGCTACACCTTC,CASSQALRAQGVSYGYTF
TRBV6-1,NA,TRBJ2-1,TRBD2,TGTGCCAGCAGTGATGGGAGCGGGGGGGCCAATGAGCAGTTCTTC,CASSDGSGGANEQFF
TRBV7-2,NA,TRBJ1-4,NA,TGTGCCAGCAGCTTAGATATCTGGAGTGAAAAACTGTTTTTT,CASSLDIWSEKLFF
TRBV3-1/TRBV3-2,few,TRBJ1-6,TRBD1,TGTGCCAGCAGCCAAGAACAGGGGAATTCACCCCTCCACTTT,CASSQEQGNSPLHF
TRBV5-1,NA,TRBJ2-1,NA,TGCGCCAGCAGCTTGGCCTCGAGCTCCTACAATGAGCAGTTCTTC,CASSLASSSYNEQFF
TRBV7-2,NA,TRBJ2-5,NA,TGTGCCAGCAGCACAAAGCGGGAGACCCAGTACTTC,CASSTKRETQYF
TRBV7-9,few,TRBJ1-4,TRBD1,TGTGCCAGCAGCTTAGGGGGACAGATTAATGAAAAACTGTTTTTT,CASSLGGQINEKLFF
TRBV4-2,NA,TRBJ2-1,TRBD2,TGTGCCAGCAGCCAAGATGAGGGCGGGGGGGCCGGTGAGCAGTTCTTC,CASSQDEGGGAGEQFF
TRBV5-1,NA,TRBJ2-3,NA,TGCGCCAGCAGCTTCCAGTCCACAGATACGCAGTATTTT,CASSFQSTDTQYF
TRBV13,NA,TRBJ1-1,TRBD1,TGTGCCAGCAGCCATCTCAGGACAGGCCGGCACACTGAAGCTTTCTTT,CASSHLRTGRHTEAFF
TRBV28,NA,TRBJ2-7,TRBD1,TGTGCCAGCAGTCAACCGGGACAGAGATACGAGCAGTACTTC,CASSQPGQRYEQYF
TRBV10-3,once,TRBJ2-2,TRBD2,TGTGCCATCAGAGGACTAGCGGGGGCCCTCACCGGGGAGCTGTTTTTT,CAIRGLAGALTGELFF
TRBV4-1,NA,TRBJ1-1,TRBD1,TGCGCCAGCAGCCCTCCGGGACAGGGAACTGAAGCTTTCTTT,CASSPPGQGTEAFF
TRBV5-6,few,TRBJ2-6,TRBD1,TGTGCCAGCAGCTCGGACAGGGCCTCTGGGGCCAACGTCCTGACTTTC,CASSSDRASGANVLTF
TRBV19,NA,TRBJ1-2,TRBD1,TGTGCCACCGCTATGCGACAGGGATGGGTAGGCTACACCTTC,CATAMRQGWVGYTF
TRBV6-6,few,TRBJ1-5,TRBD1,TGTGCCAGCAGGACAGGGTCTAGCAATCAGCCCCAGCATTTT,CASRTGSSNQPQHF
TRBV2,few,TRBJ1-1,TRBD1,TGTGCCAGCAGCACGGACAGGGCGCCGACTGAAGCTTTCTTT,CASSTDRAPTEAFF
TRBV7-7,NA,TRBJ2-5,TRBD1,TGTGCCAGCAGCTTTGGCCCCGGACAGGGGGAGACCCAGTACTTC,CASSFGPGQGETQYF
TRBV6-5,NA,TRBJ1-4,NA,TGTGCCAGCAGTTACTCACAGCACGTAGCGGAAAAACTGTTTTTT,CASSYSQHVAEKLFF
TRBV2,NA,TRBJ2-7,NA,TGTGCCAGCAGTGGAGTTGTCTACGAGCAGTACTTC,CASSGVVYEQYF
TRBV6-6,NA,TRBJ2-1,TRBD2,TGTGCCAGCAGATCTGGACTAGCGGGGATAGATGAGCAGTTCTTC,CASRSGLAGIDEQFF
TRBV5-5,few,TRBJ1-2,NA,TGTGCCAGCAGCTTTGGGGGCGCGAATGGCTACACCTTC,CASSFGGANGYTF
TRBV4-2,NA,TRBJ2-6,NA,TGTGCCAGCAGCCCCCTACAGGGATTATACTCTGGGGCCAACGTCCTGACTTTC,CASSPLQGLYSGANVLTF
TRBV13,NA,TRBJ1-4,TRBD1,TGTGCCAGCAGCGAAGCCGGGACAGGGTTTGAAAAACTGTTTTTT,CASSEAGTGFEKLFF
TRBV19,NA,TRBJ2-7,NA,TGTGCCAGTAGTCCGGGACAAATCAGCGAGCAGTACTTC,CASSPGQISEQYF
TRBV5-6,NA,TRBJ2-7,TRBD1,TGTGCCAGCAGCAAAATTCCGGGACAGGGGGAATACGAGCAGTACTTC,CASSKIPGQGEYEQYF
TRBV25-1,NA,TRBJ1-1,TRBD1,TGTGCCAGCAGTCAGGGGGCAATCACTGAAGCTTTCTTT,CASSQGAITEAFF
TRBV9,NA,TRBJ2-5,TRBD2,TGTGCCAGCAGCTCAGGACTAGCGGGAAAACAAGAGACCCAGTACTTC,CASSSGLAGKQETQYF
TRBV15,NA,TRBJ2-5,NA,TGTGCCACCAGCGGCAGACTTTTTGGGGAGACCCAGTACTTC,CATSGRLFGETQYF
TRBV6-5,NA,TRBJ1-1,NA,TGTGCCAGCAGTTACGGGATCCAGGGCCGCACTGAAGCTTTCTTT,CASSYGIQGRTEAFF
TRBV7-2,NA,TRBJ1-5,TRBD1,TGTGCCAGCAGCTTAGATGACAGGGCAGGTCAGCCCCAGCATTTT,CASSLDDRAGQPQHF
TRBV5-1,NA,TRBJ2-2,NA,TGCGCCAGCAGCTTGGCCTCGTCAGGTGGGAACACCGGGGAGCTGTTTTTT,CASSLASSGGNTGELFF
TRBV6-2/TRBV6-3,NA,TRBJ1-1,NA,TGTGCCAGCAGTCGCCCCTCAGGGAACACTGAAGCTTTCTTT,CASSRPSGNTEAFF
TRBV11-3,NA,TRBJ2-7,TRBD2,TGTGCCACTAGCGGGGTCCCCTACGAGCAGTACTTC,CATSGVPYEQYF
TRBV6-5,once,TRBJ1-4,NA,TGTGCCAGCAGTTATAGTAGGGGATTGAACGAAAAACTGTTTTTT,CASSYSRGLNEKLFF
TRBV10-3,NA,TRBJ2-7,TRBD1,TGTGCCATCAGTTCCCTGCAGGGGGCCTTCTACGAGCAGTACTTC,CAISSLQGAFYEQYF
TRBV9,NA,TRBJ1-1,TRBD1,TGTGCCAGCAGCGTTGAGAGGGGGCAAGCTTTCTTT,CASSVERGQAFF
TRBV5-8,NA,TRBJ1-1,NA,TGTGCCAGCAGCTTGGGTATAGATTTGGTGAACACTGAAGCTTTCTTT,CASSLGIDLVNTEAFF
TRBV19,NA,TRBJ1-6,NA,TGTGCCAGTAGTATTGGGGGGAATTCACCCCTCCACTTT,CASSIGGNSPLHF
TRBV7-2,NA,TRBJ2-1,NA,TGTGCCAGCAGCCATCCAGACAATGAGCAGTTCTTC,CASSHPDNEQFF
TRBV7-2,NA,TRBJ2-7,NA,TGTGCCAGCAGCTTAGTTCAGGGGACCTCCTACGAGCAGTACTTC,CASSLVQGTSYEQYF
TRBV11-1,NA,TRBJ2-2,TRBD1,TGTGCCAGCAATGACAGGGGGAACACCGGGGAGCTGTTTTTT,CASNDRGNTGELFF
TRBV4-1,NA,TRBJ2-1,TRBD2,TGCGCCAGCAGCCAAGATCGGGGGGGGACCCGGGATGAGCAGTTCTTC,CASSQDRGGTRDEQFF
TRBV15,once,TRBJ2-3,TRBD2,TGTGCCACCAGGCAACTAGCGAGTACAGATACGCAGTATTTT,CATRQLASTDTQYF
TRBV15,NA,TRBJ1-5,TRBD1,TGTGCCACCAGCGGCACAGGGGGCATTCAGCCCCAGCATTTT,CATSGTGGIQPQHF
TRBV7-9,NA,TRBJ1-4,NA,TGTGCCAGCAGCTCCCAAGGGGTTGCAACTAATGAAAAACTGTTTTTT,CASSSQGVATNEKLFF
TRBV4-1,NA,TRBJ1-2,TRBD1,TGCGCCAGCAGCCAACGGACAGGGGGCTATGGCTACACCTTC,CASSQRTGGYGYTF
TRBV9,NA,TRBJ2-1,NA,TGTGCCAGCAGCGTAGGACTTGATGACAGATCGGATGAGCAGTTCTTC,CASSVGLDDRSDEQFF
TRBV19,NA,TRBJ1-1,TRBD1,TGTGCCAGTAGGACCGGGGCAGGGGGTATGGGCACTGAAGCTTTCTTT,CASRTGAGGMGTEAFF
TRBV7-8,NA,TRBJ1-2,NA,TGTGCCAGCAGCTTACTACCCACCGGGGGAGGGAGCTATGGCTACACCTTC,CASSLLPTGGGSYGYTF
TRBV15,NA,TRBJ2-5,TRBD1,TGTGCCACCCGGACAGGGGGCAAGGATGAGACCCAGTACTTC,CATRTGGKDETQYF
TRBV7-8,NA,TRBJ1-1,TRBD1,TGTGCCAGCAGCGCCAGAGGGGGCGGAATGAACACTGAAGCTTTCTTT,CASSARGGGMNTEAFF
TRBV10-3,NA,TRBJ1-2,NA,TGTGCCATCAGTGAGAATGCAGGGGAGCCACTCCGAGGCTACACCTTC,CAISENAGEPLRGYTF
TRBV5-1,NA,TRBJ1-2,NA,TGCGCCAGCAGCGTAGACAGTCCTTATGGCTACACCTTC,CASSVDSPYGYTF